This note documents a single T cell receptor beta chain sequence. The sample originates from a study of blood T cell repertoires in COVID-19. Study context: Sites in the United States, Italy and Spain provided acute and convalescent COVID-19 samples. PBMCs, B-cell-depleted T cells, or T cells provided the cDNA or gDNA that made up the material.

The authors' processing: Amplified reference gene primers provided the basis for estimating nucleated cell counts. Only in-frame clones appear in the TCRdb table, and some are missing; sequencing was by immunoSEQ multiplex PCR. The D gene and trimming were derived from the DNA, and the V and J assignments and clone size from that table. The data show approximately 320,000 clones, roughly 85% seen once. This clonotype was sampled from a human donor in a cohort sampled during active COVID-19. The sequencing input was peripheral blood.

CDR3 loop: CASSVETDNEQFF. The DNA of the CDR3 is TGTGCCAGCAGCGTAGAGACAGACAATGAGCAGTTCTTC. The rearrangement joins TRBV9 to TRBJ2-1, with D tentatively TRBD1 (5 bases). CDR1 and CDR2 (germline): SGDLS, YYNGEE. The CDR3 is made up of 13 amino acids. The ends were cut back, 0 bases at V and 5 bases at J, with 6 bases in the middle. The full variable domain, rest sourced from reference TRBV9 and TRBJ2-1, is DSGVTQTPKHLITATGQRVTLRCSPRSGDLSVYWYQQSLDQGLQFLIQYYNGEERAKGNILERFSAQQFPDLHSELNLSSLELGDSALYFCASSVETDNEQFFGPGTRLTVL.